This T cell receptor beta chain was sequenced during a study of cytomegalovirus exposure and HLA in healthy donors. Study information: Previous work identified 117 million unique TCR beta sequences from about 179 million T cells. Study-level points and caveats: For cytomegalovirus status, the classifier reportedly gave diagnoses with high specificity and sensitivity. Associated with cytomegalovirus, according to the listing, were approximately 160 TCR beta chains. Immune exposure was documented only through CMV serostatus.

With 3 bases removed from V and 2 bases from J, the gap between germline ends came to 17 bases. The CDR3 contains 17 residues. The germline V gene has CDR1 KGHSH and CDR2 LQKENI. 13 Jbeta primers and 60 Vbeta primers were used for the PCR. Clones were read by immunoSEQ multiplex PCR, and TCRdb kept only the in-frame ones, dropping some. Found here are approximately 140,000 clones, roughly 78% of them singletons; the top ten hold roughly 3.2%. This clone was observed a few times. What it recognizes is unknown. Sequencing input: PBMCs. This receptor was identified in a young man in good health and CMV-seropositive. The chain uses TRBV18 and TRBJ1-5; D may be TRBD1 (5 bases). The DNA for the CDR3 is TGTGCCAGCTCACCGCTCGACGCCCAAGGGGGCAATCAGCCCCAGCATTTT. As protein: CASSPLDAQGGNQPQHF.